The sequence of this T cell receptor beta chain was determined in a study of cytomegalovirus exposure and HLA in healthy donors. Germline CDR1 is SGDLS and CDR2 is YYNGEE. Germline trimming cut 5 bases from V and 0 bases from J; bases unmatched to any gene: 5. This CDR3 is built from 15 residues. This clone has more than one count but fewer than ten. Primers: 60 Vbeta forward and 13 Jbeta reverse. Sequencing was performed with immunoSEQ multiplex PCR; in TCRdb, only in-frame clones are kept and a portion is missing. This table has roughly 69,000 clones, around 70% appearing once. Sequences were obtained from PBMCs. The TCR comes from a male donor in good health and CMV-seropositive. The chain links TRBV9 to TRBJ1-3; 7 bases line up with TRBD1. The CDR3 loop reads CASRPRQGSGNTIYF. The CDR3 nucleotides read TGTGCCAGCAGACCCCGACAGGGCTCTGGAAACACCATATATTTT.